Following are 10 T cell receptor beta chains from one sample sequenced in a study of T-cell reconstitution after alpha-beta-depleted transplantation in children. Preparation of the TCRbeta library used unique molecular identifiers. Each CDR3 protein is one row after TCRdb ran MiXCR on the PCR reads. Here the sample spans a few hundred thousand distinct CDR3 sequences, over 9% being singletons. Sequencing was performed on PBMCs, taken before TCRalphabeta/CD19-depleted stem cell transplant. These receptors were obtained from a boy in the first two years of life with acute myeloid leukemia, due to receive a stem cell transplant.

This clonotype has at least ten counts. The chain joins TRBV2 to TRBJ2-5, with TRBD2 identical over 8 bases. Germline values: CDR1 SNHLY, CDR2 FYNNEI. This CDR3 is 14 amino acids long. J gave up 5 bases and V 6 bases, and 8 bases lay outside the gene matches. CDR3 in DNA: TGTGCCAGCAGCCTCGGGGGGGGATCGGAGACCCAGTACTTC. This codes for CASSLGGGSETQYF. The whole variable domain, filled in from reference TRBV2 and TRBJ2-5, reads EPEVTQTPSHQVTQMGQEVILRCVPISNHLYFYWYRQILGQKVEFLVSFYNNEISEKSEIFDDQFSVERPDGSNFTLKIRSTKLEDSAMYFCASSLGGGSETQYFGPGTRLLVL.

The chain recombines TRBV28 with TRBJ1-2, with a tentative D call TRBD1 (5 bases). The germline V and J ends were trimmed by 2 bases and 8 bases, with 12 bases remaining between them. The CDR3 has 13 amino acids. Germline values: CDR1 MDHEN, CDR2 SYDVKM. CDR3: CASSLEQGLGYTF. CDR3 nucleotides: TGTGCCAGCAGTTTAGAGCAGGGCTTGGGCTACACCTTC.

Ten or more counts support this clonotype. CDR3 region: CASSSLAGGGETQYF. In DNA form, the CDR3 reads TGTGCCAGCAGTTCTTTGGCGGGAGGCGGAGAGACCCAGTACTTC. J is TRBJ2-5 and V is TRBV28; 8 bases are shared with TRBD2. This CDR3 spans 15 amino acids. Germline CDR1 and CDR2: MDHEN and SYDVKM. V gave up 4 bases and J gave up 4 bases; unmatched junction bases: 8.

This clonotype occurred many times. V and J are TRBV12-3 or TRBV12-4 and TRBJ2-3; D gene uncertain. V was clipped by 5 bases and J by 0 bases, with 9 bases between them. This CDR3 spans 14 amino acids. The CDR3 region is CASSGQASTDTQYF. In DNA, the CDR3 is TGTGCCAGCAGTGGGCAAGCTAGCACAGATACGCAGTATTTT.

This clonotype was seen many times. CDR3 in amino acids: CASSRTRTGGGTGELFF. CDR3 nucleotide sequence: TGTGCCAGCAGCCGTACCAGGACAGGGGGAGGCACCGGGGAGCTGTTTTTT. The V gene is TRBV7-8, the J gene TRBJ2-2, with 10 bases that match TRBD1. The CDR3 sequence is 17 residues long. The V segment lost 5 bases and the J segment 4 bases; nucleotides outside the gene matches: 10. CDR1 and CDR2 (germline): SGHVS, FQNEAQ.

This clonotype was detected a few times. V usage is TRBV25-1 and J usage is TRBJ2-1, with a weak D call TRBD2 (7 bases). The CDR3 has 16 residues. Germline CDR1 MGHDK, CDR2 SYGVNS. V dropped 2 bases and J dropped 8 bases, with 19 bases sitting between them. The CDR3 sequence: CASSELRGGAGDEQFF. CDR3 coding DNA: TGTGCCAGCAGTGAACTAAGGGGGGGGGCAGGTGATGAGCAGTTCTTC.

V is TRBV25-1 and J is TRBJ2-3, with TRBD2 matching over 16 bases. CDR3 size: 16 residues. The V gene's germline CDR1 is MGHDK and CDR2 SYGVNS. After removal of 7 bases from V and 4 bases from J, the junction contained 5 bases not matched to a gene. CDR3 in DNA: TGTGCCAGCACCAAAGGGACTAGCGGGAGGGCAGATACGCAGTATTTT. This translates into CASTKGTSGRADTQYF.

This CDR3 reads CASSPNWIGGLLNTGELFF. The CDR3 DNA reads as TGCGCCAGCAGCCCCAATTGGATAGGGGGCCTTCTCAACACCGGGGAGCTGTTTTTT. V and J are TRBV5-1 and TRBJ2-2; 7 bases align to TRBD1. Germline lookup yields CDR1 SGHRS and CDR2 YFSETQ. CDR3 size: 19 residues. V lost 4 bases to trimming and J lost 2 bases; unmatched junction nucleotides: 17.

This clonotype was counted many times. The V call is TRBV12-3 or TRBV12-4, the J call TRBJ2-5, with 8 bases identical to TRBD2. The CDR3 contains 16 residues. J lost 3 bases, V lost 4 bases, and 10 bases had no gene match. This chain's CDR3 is CASSSWGRGAKETQYF. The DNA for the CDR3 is TGTGCCAGCAGTTCTTGGGGGCGGGGGGCCAAAGAGACCCAGTACTTC.

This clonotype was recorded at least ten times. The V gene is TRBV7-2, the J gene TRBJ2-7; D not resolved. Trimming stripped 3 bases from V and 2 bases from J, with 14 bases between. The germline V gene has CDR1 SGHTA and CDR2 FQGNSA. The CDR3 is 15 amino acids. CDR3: CASSFSHYQAYEQYF. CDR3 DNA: TGTGCCAGCAGCTTTAGCCACTACCAGGCCTACGAGCAGTACTTC.